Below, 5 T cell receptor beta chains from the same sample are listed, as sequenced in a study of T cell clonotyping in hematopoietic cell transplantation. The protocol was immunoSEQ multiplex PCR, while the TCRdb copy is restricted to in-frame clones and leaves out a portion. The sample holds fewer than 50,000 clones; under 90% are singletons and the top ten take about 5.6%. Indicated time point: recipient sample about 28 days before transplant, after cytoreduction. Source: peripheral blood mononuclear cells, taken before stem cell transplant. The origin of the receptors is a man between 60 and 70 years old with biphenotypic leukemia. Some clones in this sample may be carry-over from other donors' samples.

CDR3 sequence: CAISGTGYEQYF. CDR3 coding DNA: TGTGCCATCAGTGGGACAGGGTACGAGCAGTACTTC. This rearrangement joins TRBV10-3 to TRBJ2-7; 8 nucleotides line up with TRBD1. The germline V gene has CDR1 ENHRY and CDR2 SYGVKD. V was pared by 4 bases and J by 4 bases, with 0 bases of the junction left unmatched. The CDR3 runs to 12 residues.

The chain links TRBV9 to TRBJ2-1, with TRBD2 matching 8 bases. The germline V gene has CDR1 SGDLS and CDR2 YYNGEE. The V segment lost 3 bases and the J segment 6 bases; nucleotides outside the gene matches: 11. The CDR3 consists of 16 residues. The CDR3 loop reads CASSGTKRELSNEQFF. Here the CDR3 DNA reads TGTGCCAGCAGCGGGACCAAGCGGGAGTTAAGCAATGAGCAGTTCTTC.

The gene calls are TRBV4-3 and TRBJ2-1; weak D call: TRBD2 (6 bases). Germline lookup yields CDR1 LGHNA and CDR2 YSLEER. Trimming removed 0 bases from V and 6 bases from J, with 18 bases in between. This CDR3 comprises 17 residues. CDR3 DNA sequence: TGCGCCAGCAGCCAAGATCTTCGGGGGAGTGAGGTCAATGAGCAGTTCTTC. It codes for CASSQDLRGSEVNEQFF.

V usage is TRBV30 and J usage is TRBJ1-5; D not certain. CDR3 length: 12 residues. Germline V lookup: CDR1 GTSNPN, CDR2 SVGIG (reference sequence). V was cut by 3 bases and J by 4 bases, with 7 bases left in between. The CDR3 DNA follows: TGTGCCTGGAGCACCAAGAATCAGCCCCAGCATTTT. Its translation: CAWSTKNQPQHF.

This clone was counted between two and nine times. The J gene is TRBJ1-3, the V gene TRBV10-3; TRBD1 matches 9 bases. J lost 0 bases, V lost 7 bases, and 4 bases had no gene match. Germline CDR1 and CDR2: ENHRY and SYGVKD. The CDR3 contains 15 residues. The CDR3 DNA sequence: TGTGCCATCAAGAGGGACAGGGCCTCTGGAAACACCATATATTTT. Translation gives CAIKRDRASGNTIYF.